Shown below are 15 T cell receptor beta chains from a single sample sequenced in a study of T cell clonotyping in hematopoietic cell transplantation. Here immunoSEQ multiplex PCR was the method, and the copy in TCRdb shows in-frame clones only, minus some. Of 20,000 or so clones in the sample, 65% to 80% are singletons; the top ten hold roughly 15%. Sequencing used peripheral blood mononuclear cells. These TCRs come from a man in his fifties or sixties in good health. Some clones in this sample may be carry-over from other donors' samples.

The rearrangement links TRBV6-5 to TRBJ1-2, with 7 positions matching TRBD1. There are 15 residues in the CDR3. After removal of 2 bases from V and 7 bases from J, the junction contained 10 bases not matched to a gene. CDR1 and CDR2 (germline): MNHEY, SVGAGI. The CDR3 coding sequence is TGTGCCAGCAGTTACACTGATACAGGGGCTGGTGGCTACACCTTC. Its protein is CASSYTDTGAGGYTF.

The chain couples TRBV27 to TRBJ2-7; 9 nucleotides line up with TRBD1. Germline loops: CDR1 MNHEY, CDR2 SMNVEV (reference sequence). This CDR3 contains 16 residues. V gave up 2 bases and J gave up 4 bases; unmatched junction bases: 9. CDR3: CASSLRWGQGAYEQYF. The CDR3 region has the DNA TGTGCCAGCAGTTTACGTTGGGGACAGGGAGCATACGAGCAGTACTTC.

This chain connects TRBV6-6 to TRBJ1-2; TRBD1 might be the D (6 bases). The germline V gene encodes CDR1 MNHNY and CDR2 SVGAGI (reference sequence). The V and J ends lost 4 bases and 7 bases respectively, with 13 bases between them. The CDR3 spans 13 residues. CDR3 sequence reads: CASSLRTDLGYTF. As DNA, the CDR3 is TGTGCCAGCAGTTTACGGACAGACCTTGGCTACACCTTC.

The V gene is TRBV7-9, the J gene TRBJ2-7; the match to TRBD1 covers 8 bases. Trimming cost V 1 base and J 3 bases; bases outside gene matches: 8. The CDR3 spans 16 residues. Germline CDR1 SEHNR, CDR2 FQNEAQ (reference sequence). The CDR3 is CASSLVMIQGGYEQYF. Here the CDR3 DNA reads TGTGCCAGCAGCTTAGTCATGATACAGGGGGGCTACGAGCAGTACTTC.

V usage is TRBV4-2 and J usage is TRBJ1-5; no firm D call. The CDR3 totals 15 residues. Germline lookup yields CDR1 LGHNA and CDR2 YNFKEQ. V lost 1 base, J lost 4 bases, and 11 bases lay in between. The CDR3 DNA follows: TGTGCCAGCAGCCAAGTAACGCCTGAAAATCAGCCCCAGCATTTT. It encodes CASSQVTPENQPQHF.

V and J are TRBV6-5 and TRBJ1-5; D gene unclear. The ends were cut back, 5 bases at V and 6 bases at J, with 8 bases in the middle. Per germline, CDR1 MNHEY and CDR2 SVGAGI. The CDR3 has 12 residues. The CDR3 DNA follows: TGTGCCAGCAGTCCAGGTCCTCAGCCCCAGCATTTT. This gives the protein CASSPGPQPQHF.

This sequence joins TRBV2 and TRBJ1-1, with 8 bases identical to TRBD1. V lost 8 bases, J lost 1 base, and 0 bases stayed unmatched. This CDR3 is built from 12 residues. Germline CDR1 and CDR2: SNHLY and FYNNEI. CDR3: CASGTGNTEAFF. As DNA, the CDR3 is TGTGCCAGCGGGACAGGGAACACTGAAGCTTTCTTT.

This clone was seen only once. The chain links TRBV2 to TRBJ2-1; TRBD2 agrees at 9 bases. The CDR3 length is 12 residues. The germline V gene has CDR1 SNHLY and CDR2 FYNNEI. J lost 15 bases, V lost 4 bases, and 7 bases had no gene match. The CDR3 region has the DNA TGTGCCAGCAGTGTCGGCGGGAGGGCGGTGTTCTTC. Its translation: CASSVGGRAVFF. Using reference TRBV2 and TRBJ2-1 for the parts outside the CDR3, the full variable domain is EPEVTQTPSHQVTQMGQEVILRCVPISNHLYFYWYRQILGQKVEFLVSFYNNEISEKSEIFDDQFSVERPDGSNFTLKIRSTKLEDSAMYFCASSVGGRAVFFGPGTRLTVL.

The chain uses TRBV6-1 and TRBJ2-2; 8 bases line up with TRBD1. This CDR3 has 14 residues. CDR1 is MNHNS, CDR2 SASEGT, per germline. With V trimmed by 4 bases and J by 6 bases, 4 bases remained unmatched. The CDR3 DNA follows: TGTGCCAGCAGTGCAGGGGGCTATTCCGGGGAGCTGTTTTTT. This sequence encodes CASSAGGYSGELFF.

The CDR3 loop reads CASSLGPRTSGRRPFF. The CDR3 DNA reads as TGTGCCAGCAGCTTAGGCCCTCGGACTAGCGGGAGAAGGCCGTTCTTC. The genes are TRBV7-2 and TRBJ2-1; 13 positions match TRBD2. The length of the CDR3 is 16 residues. CDR1 is SGHTA, CDR2 FQGNSA, per germline. Losses at the gene ends were 1 base for V and 15 bases for J; bases not matched to a gene: 12. The complete variable domain, with remaining parts taken from reference TRBV7-2 and TRBJ2-1, reads GAGVSQSPSNKVTEKGKDVELRCDPISGHTALYWYRQSLGQGLEFLIYFQGNSAPDKSGLPSDRFSAERTGGSVSTLTIQRTQQEDSAVYLCASSLGPRTSGRRPFFGPGTRLTVL.

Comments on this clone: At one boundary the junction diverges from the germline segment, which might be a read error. The CDR3 loop reads CASSLSEVLIF. The CDR3 nucleotides are TGTGCCAGCAGTTTATCAGAAGTTCTTATCTTT. This chain connects TRBV28 to TRBJ1-1; D call uncertain. Germline V gene lookup returns CDR1 MDHEN and CDR2 SYDVKM. The CDR3 totals 11 residues.

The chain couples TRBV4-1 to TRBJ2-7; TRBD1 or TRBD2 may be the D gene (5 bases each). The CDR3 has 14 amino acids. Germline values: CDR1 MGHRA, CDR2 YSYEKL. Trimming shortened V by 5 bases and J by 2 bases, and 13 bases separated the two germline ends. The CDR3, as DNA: TGCGCCAGCAGCGGGCCCCAGGGAGCCTACGAGCAGTACTTC. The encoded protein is CASSGPQGAYEQYF.

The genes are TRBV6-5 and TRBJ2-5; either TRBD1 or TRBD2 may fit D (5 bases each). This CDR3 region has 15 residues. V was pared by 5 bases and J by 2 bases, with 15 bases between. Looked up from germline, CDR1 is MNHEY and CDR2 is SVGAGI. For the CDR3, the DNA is TGTGCCAGCAGTCCCTCCGGGACCACACAAGAGACCCAGTACTTC. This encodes CASSPSGTTQETQYF.

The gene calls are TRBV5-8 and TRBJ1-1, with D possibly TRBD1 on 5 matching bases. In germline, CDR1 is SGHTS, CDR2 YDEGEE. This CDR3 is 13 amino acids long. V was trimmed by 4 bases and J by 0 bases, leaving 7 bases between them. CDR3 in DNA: TGTGCCAGCAGCCGACAGTTGAACACTGAAGCTTTCTTT. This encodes CASSRQLNTEAFF.

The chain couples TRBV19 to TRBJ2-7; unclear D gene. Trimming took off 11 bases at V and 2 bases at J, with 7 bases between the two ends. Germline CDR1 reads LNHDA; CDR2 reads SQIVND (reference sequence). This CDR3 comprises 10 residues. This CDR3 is CASGTYEQYF. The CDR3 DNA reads TGTGCCTCGGGCACCTACGAGCAGTACTTC.